This T cell receptor (beta chain) came from a study of T cells expressing NK-cell markers. TCRdb re-called the 5' RACE reads; one entry per CDR3 protein, DNA not given. This table holds 120,000 to 150,000 distinct CDR3 sequences. Comment on this clonotype: The antigen is unknown.

The CDR3 is 18 amino acids. Germline values: CDR1 MNHEY, CDR2 SVGEGT. Broader study findings: The leading position in the CD3+CD56-NKG2C+ fraction of four donors also went to these clonotypes.

The chain carries TRBV6-2 or TRBV6-3 and TRBJ2-1; the TCRdb D gene call, TRBD1, has no DNA to confirm it. The sequence was collected from a man between 18 and 29 years old in good health. Sequenced: blood T cells: a sorted CD56 or NKG2C T cell subset, CD4+ or CD8+ T cells, or bulk PBMC T cells (not recorded which). CDR3 region: CASSYDAWSGKGYNEQFF.